These 5 T cell receptor beta chains came from one sample sequenced in a study of T cell responses to AZD1222 COVID-19 vaccine. Method: immunoSEQ multiplex PCR; TCRdb's copy keeps in-frame clones and lacks some. Of 70,000 or so clones in the sample, around 86% were seen once. This specimen consisted of peripheral blood, obtained on day 0 of AZD1222 vaccination. These receptors all stem from an adult in good health.

The gene calls are TRBV19 and TRBJ1-1; D not resolved. Germline V gives CDR1 LNHDA, CDR2 SQIVND (reference sequence). This CDR3 is 13 amino acids long. Trimming removed 0 bases at V and 0 bases at J, with 2 bases between. The CDR3 loop reads CASSIDVNTEAFF. CDR3 nucleotides: TGTGCCAGTAGTATAGACGTGAACACTGAAGCTTTCTTT.

The chain carries TRBV3-1 (or the pseudogene TRBV3-2) and TRBJ1-2; D might be TRBD1 (5 bases). The V and J ends lost 4 bases and 7 bases respectively, with 16 bases between them. CDR3 length: 14 residues. Germline values: CDR1 LGHDT, CDR2 YNNKEL (reference sequence). CDR3 loop: CASSPLGTSSGYTF. CDR3 in DNA: TGTGCCAGCAGCCCGTTGGGGACCTCAAGTGGCTACACCTTC.

In its sample, this clone was seen once. This chain connects TRBV6-2 or TRBV6-3 to TRBJ1-2; D gene unclear. CDR1 is MNHEY, CDR2 SVGEGT, per germline. With 0 bases removed from V and 4 bases from J, the gap between germline ends came to 9 bases. This CDR3 is 14 amino acids long. The CDR3 sequence: CASSYSGSSYGYTF. CDR3 in DNA: TGTGCCAGCAGTTACTCGGGCAGTTCCTATGGCTACACCTTC.

This chain joins TRBV6-2 or TRBV6-3 and TRBJ1-6; D ambiguous. Per germline, CDR1 MNHEY and CDR2 SVGEGT. CDR3 length equals 13 residues. V dropped 6 bases and J dropped 10 bases, with 13 bases sitting between them. CDR3 sequence: CASSPVPRSPLHF. The DNA for the CDR3 is TGTGCCAGCAGCCCTGTCCCCCGGTCACCCCTCCACTTT.

The chain combines TRBV10-3 with TRBJ1-5; D gene uncertain. CDR1 is ENHRY and CDR2 is SYGVKD in the germline V gene. This CDR3 region has 13 residues. V was pared by 2 bases and J by 5 bases, with 7 bases between. The CDR3 coding sequence is TGTGCCATCAGTGAGCGCCTAGATCAGCCCCAGCATTTT. This gives the protein CAISERLDQPQHF.